This T cell receptor (beta chain) emerged from a study of T cells in localized non-small cell lung cancer. Of note for this clone: Its target is not known. One end of the junction varies from germline; a read error may be responsible.

Study-wide findings and caveats: Appearance in adjacent lung was seen for a median about 60 of the top 100 tumor clones. Sequencing involved a lone tumor region, leaving heterogeneity possible.

Germline V gene data show CDR1 as LNHDA and CDR2 as SQIVND (reference sequence). CDR3 length equals 11 residues. Sequencing used immunoSEQ multiplex PCR; TCRdb keeps in-frame clones, though not all of them. The profile covers roughly 20,000 clones, with roughly 90% appearing a single time and roughly 30% taken by the ten largest. Source: peripheral blood mononuclear cells, taken before any cancer treatment. The source is a male donor aged 60 or over with stage II lung adenocarcinoma. The gene calls are TRBV19 and TRBJ2-7; D gene unclear. CDR3 in DNA: TGTGCCAGTATGGGCTCCTGCGAGCAGTACTTC. This gives the protein CASMGSCEQYF.